This note documents a single T cell receptor beta chain sequence. Antigen: not known. The sample belongs to a study of OX40 agonist ivuxolimab in advanced cancers. About the research overall: From roughly 23 to 90 years was the age range, with a mean of around 60 years, and 70% to 85% were male.

Germline CDR1 SGHTA, CDR2 FQGTGA. The CDR3 runs to 14 residues. V lost 7 bases to trimming and J lost 2 bases, with 13 bases between them. Data came from immunoSEQ multiplex PCR; TCRdb stores just in-frame clones and leaves some out. The table records approximately 110,000 clones, 85% to 95% of them present only once. Study-level findings and limits: Mean expanded clone counts were higher in CD8+ than CD4+ T cells. Both CD4+ and CD8+ T cell populations in blood had undergone clonal expansion by week 6 at 0.1 to 3.0 mg/kg.

The sequence derives from an adult with an advanced solid tumor such as melanoma, head and neck, liver or kidney cancer. The rearrangement joins TRBV7-3 to TRBJ2-3; tentatively, D is TRBD1 (6 bases). Sequencing was performed on CD4+ or CD8+ T cells sorted from blood, taken in a trial of the OX40 agonist ivuxolimab. CDR3 amino acids: CASNAGEYTDTQYF. The CDR3 nucleotides are TGTGCCAGCAACGCAGGGGAGTACACAGATACGCAGTATTTT.